These 17 T cell receptor beta chains share one sample of origin, sequenced in a study of Graves' ophthalmopathy and Graves' hyperthyroidism. Amplification of TCR beta CDR3 regions used RNA transcripts. First-round RT-PCR relied on HTBI primers, and a second-round multiplex PCR came next. TCRdb re-analysed the multiplex PCR reads in MiXCR, keeping a single row per CDR3 protein. This sample carries about 740,000 distinct CDR3 sequences, approximately 40% of them seen once, and the ten largest clones take around 40%. Material: peripheral blood. The receptors originated from an adult man with Graves' ophthalmopathy.

The rearrangement links TRBV15 to TRBJ2-5; no clear D gene. The V end lost 0 bases, the J end lost 2 bases, and 7 bases lay between the germline ends. The CDR3 has 14 amino acids. CDR1 and CDR2 from the germline V gene are LNHNV and YYDKDF (reference sequence). The CDR3 protein is CATSRDSKQETQYF. The CDR3 DNA reads as TGTGCCACCAGCAGAGATAGTAAGCAAGAGACCCAGTACTTC.

V is TRBV19 and J is TRBJ1-1; D is unresolved. Germline V CDR1 and CDR2: LNHDA, SQIVND (reference sequence). With 7 bases removed from V and 7 bases from J, the gap between germline ends came to 19 bases. The CDR3 runs 14 residues. The CDR3 DNA follows: TGTGCCAGTACCTACGGTGGAACGAATAATGAAGCTTTCTTT. Translation gives CASTYGGTNNEAFF.

This clonotype turned up a few times. The gene calls are TRBV9 and TRBJ2-7, with TRBD2 matching 11 bases. V lost 0 bases to trimming and J lost 5 bases; unmatched junction nucleotides: 10. Per the germline V gene, CDR1 is SGDLS and CDR2 is YYNGEE. The CDR3 is 17 residues long. CDR3 sequence: CASSVAPGLADQNEQYF. The CDR3 DNA sequence: TGTGCCAGCAGCGTAGCCCCGGGACTAGCGGACCAAAACGAGCAGTACTTC.

This clonotype was counted a few times. The rearrangement links TRBV6-6 to TRBJ1-1; D is unresolved. This CDR3 is built from 12 residues. Germline CDR1 and CDR2: MNHNY and SVGAGI (reference sequence). V dropped 3 bases and J dropped 4 bases, with 6 bases sitting between them. CDR3 loop: CASSYDGTEAFF. CDR3 nucleotides: TGTGCCAGCAGTTATGATGGCACTGAAGCTTTCTTT.

This clonotype has just a few counts. This rearrangement joins TRBV20-1 to TRBJ2-7; possibly TRBD1 for D (6 bases). The CDR3 spans 14 residues. The germline CDR1 and CDR2 sequences are DFQATT and SNEGSKA (reference sequence). Trimming removed 6 bases at V and 2 bases at J, with 17 bases between. The chain's CDR3 is CSAHDRGHPYEQYF. DNA of the CDR3: TGCAGTGCCCACGACCGGGGACACCCCTACGAGCAGTACTTC.

The chain carries TRBV9 and TRBJ1-4, with D tentatively TRBD1 (6 bases). The CDR3 length is 16 residues. The V gene lost 7 bases and the J gene lost 5 bases, with 21 bases spanning the gap. Germline V gives CDR1 SGDLS, CDR2 YYNGEE. The CDR3 DNA is TGTGCCAGCTGCTTCGTGCGCGGGACACCGAATGAAAAACTGTTTTTT. Its protein is CASCFVRGTPNEKLFF.

Note on this clonotype: Being one base from a much bigger clone, this may be a read error. The J gene is TRBJ2-7, the V gene TRBV7-8; 12 nucleotides agree with TRBD1. Germline CDR1 and CDR2: SGHVS and FQNEAQ. The CDR3 spans 16 residues. The V and J ends lost 5 bases and 5 bases, in that order; junction bases with no gene match: 10. CDR3 protein: CASSQRLGQGADEQYF. The CDR3 region has the DNA TGTGCCAGCAGCCAGCGGCTGGGACAGGGGGCGGACGAGCAGTACTTC.

As concerns this clonotype: Because the CDR3 is missing its conserved closing phenylalanine or tryptophan, this is likely a read error. The rearrangement links TRBV11-2 to TRBJ1-6; tentatively, D is TRBD1 (6 bases). The V gene lost 6 bases and the J gene lost 10 bases, with 16 bases spanning the gap. Germline CDR1 is SGHAT and CDR2 is FQNNGV. The CDR3 spans 14 residues. Written as DNA, the CDR3 is TGTGCCAGCAGACAGGGACCCTCCGGGTCACCCCTCCACTCT. It is translated as CASRQGPSGSPLHS.

There are a few counts of this clonotype. The chain carries TRBV2 and TRBJ1-4; D not resolved. The germline V and J ends were trimmed by 7 bases and 2 bases, with 14 bases remaining between them. Looked up from germline, CDR1 is SNHLY and CDR2 is FYNNEI. The CDR3 spans 15 residues. The CDR3 DNA is TGTGCCAGCAAGAAGTGGGTCTCGACTAATGAAAAACTGTTTTTT. Translated, it gives CASKKWVSTNEKLFF.

V usage is TRBV2 and J usage is TRBJ2-7, with D maybe TRBD2 (6 bases). Between the trimmed V and J ends, which lost 5 bases and 0 bases, there was a span of 14 bases. There are 15 residues in the CDR3. The V gene's germline CDR1 is SNHLY and CDR2 FYNNEI. The CDR3: CASSKEGTVSYEQYF. For the CDR3, the DNA is TGTGCCAGCAGTAAGGAGGGAACAGTCTCCTACGAGCAGTACTTC.

In its sample, this clonotype was seen a few times. The CDR3, as DNA: TGCGCCAGCAGCTTGGGTGACAGGGGATACCAGCCCCAGCATTTT. This translates into CASSLGDRGYQPQHF. The chain combines TRBV5-1 with TRBJ1-5, with TRBD1 matching over 8 bases. Per the germline V gene, CDR1 is SGHRS and CDR2 is YFSETQ. The ends lost 0 bases at V and 7 bases at J; junction bases unmatched: 6. The length of the CDR3 is 15 residues.

A word on this clonotype: The junction differs from germline at one of its ends, possibly a read error. The chain is built from TRBV10-3 and TRBJ1-6; 9 bases are shared with TRBD1. CDR3 size: 19 residues. The germline gives CDR1 ENHRY, CDR2 SYGVKD. The DNA of the CDR3 is TGTGCCAGCAGTGAAGATAGGACAGGGGCCAGCTCCTATAATTCACCCCTCCACTTT. It translates to CASSEDRTGASSYNSPLHF.

J is TRBJ2-7 and V is TRBV15; TRBD1 aligns across 9 bases. Per germline, CDR1 LNHNV and CDR2 YYDKDF (reference sequence). V lost 1 base, J lost 0 bases, and 4 bases stayed unmatched. The length of the CDR3 is 16 residues. CDR3 sequence: CATSRVGTGSSYEQYF. In nucleotides, the CDR3 is TGTGCCACCAGCAGAGTGGGGACAGGGAGCTCCTACGAGCAGTACTTC.

The chain recombines TRBV7-9 with TRBJ1-1; D is undetermined. V was pared by 6 bases and J by 14 bases, with 7 bases between. The germline CDR1 and CDR2 sequences are SEHNR and FQNEAQ (reference sequence). The CDR3 has 8 amino acids. The CDR3 region is CASREEFF. The CDR3 DNA reads as TGTGCCAGCAGAGAAGAATTCTTT.

The gene calls are TRBV20-1 and TRBJ2-7; TRBD2 aligns across 8 bases. There are 14 residues in the CDR3. The trim removed 5 bases at V and 4 bases at J, leaving 10 bases unmatched. The V gene's germline CDR1 is DFQATT and CDR2 SNEGSKA (reference sequence). CDR3 residues: CSAGSGGGMYEQYF. The CDR3 region has the DNA TGCAGTGCTGGGTCCGGCGGGGGGATGTACGAGCAGTACTTC.

This clonotype was counted ten times or more. The CDR3 nucleotides read TGCAGCGTTGATTTAACAGAGGCGCGTCTACAAGAGACCCAGTACTTC. It is translated as CSVDLTEARLQETQYF. The chain combines TRBV29-1 with TRBJ2-5; D unresolved. Trimming left V 3 bases short and J 2 bases short, with 19 bases between. The CDR3 length is 16 residues. Germline CDR1 and CDR2: SQVTM and ANQGSEA.

As concerns this clonotype: The junction does not match germline at one end; this may be a read error. V and J are TRBV7-9 and TRBJ2-2; D unresolved. CDR3 length equals 15 residues. Germline V lookup: CDR1 SEHNR, CDR2 FQNEAQ (reference sequence). This CDR3 is CASSLEGLGTGELFF. CDR3 nucleotides: TGCGCCAGCAGCTTGGAAGGGCTTGGCACCGGGGAGCTGTTTTTT.